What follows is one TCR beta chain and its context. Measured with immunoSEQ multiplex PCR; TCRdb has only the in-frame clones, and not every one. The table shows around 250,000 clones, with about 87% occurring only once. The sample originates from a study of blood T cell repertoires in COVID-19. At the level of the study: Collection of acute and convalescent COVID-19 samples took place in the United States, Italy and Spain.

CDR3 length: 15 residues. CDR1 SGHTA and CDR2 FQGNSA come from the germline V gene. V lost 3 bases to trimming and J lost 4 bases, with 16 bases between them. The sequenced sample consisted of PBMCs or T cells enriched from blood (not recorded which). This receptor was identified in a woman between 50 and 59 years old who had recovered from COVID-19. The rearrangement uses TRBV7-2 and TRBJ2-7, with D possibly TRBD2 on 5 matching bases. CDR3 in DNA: TGTGCCAGCAGCTTGGGATATGAGCGGAAATACGAGCAGTACTTC. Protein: CASSLGYERKYEQYF.